The entry that follows covers one T cell receptor (beta chain) sequence. A junction end diverges from the germline sequence, so it may reflect a read error. The sample is drawn from a study of cytomegalovirus exposure and HLA in healthy donors. The CDR3 has 15 residues. CDR1 and CDR2 (germline): MNHEY, SVGAGI. Primers included in the PCR were 60 Vbeta and 13 Jbeta primers. Per the original methods: Later reanalysis found 80 million or so unique TCR beta chains, around 9.9 million of them shared. Method: immunoSEQ multiplex PCR; TCRdb's copy keeps in-frame clones and lacks some. V, J and clone size reflect that table, while D and trimming were determined from the DNA. The repertoire holds roughly 190,000 clones, with about 87% as singletons.

The V and J genes are TRBV6-5 and TRBJ2-2, with D perhaps matching TRBD1 (6 bases). The material sequenced was PBMCs. The TCR sequence derives from a man younger than 45 in good health and CMV-seronegative. The DNA for the CDR3 is TGTGCCAGCAGTAAGCCGGGACAAGACACCGGGAAGCTGTTTTTT. Encoded protein: CASSKPGQDTGKLFF.